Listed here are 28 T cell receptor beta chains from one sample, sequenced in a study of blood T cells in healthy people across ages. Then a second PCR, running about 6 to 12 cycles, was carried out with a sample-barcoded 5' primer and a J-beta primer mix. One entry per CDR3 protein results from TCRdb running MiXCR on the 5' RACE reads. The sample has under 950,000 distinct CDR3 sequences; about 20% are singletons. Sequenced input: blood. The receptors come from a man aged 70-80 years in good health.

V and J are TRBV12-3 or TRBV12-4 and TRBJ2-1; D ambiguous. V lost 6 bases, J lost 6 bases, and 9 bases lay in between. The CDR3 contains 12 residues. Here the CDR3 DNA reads TGTGCCAGCAGCCCAGGTGTCAATGAGCAGTTCTTC. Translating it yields CASSPGVNEQFF.

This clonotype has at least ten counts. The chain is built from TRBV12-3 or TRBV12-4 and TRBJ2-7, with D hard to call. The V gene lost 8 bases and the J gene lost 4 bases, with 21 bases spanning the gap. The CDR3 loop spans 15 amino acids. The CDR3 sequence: CASLFRPRCCYEQYV. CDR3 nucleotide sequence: TGTGCCAGCCTATTCCGTCCTAGGTGCTGTTACGAGCAGTACGTC.

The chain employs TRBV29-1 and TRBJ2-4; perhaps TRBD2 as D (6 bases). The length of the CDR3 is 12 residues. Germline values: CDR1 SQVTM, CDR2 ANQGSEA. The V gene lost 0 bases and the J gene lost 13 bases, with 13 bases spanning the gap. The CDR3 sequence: CSVEDRKDYQYF. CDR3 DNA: TGCAGCGTTGAAGATCGGAAGGACTACCAGTACTTC.

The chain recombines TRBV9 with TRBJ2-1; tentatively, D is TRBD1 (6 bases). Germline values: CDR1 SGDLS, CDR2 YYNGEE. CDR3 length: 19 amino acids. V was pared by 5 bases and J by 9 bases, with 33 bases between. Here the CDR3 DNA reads TGTGCCAGCAGTGACTTTGGGGGCGCCTGGTCCGCAGTAGGCCGTGAGCAGTTCTTC. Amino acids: CASSDFGGAWSAVGREQFF.

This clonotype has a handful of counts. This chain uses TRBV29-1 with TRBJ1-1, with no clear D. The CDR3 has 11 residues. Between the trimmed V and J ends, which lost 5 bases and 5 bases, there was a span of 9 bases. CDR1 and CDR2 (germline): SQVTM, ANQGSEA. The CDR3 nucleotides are TGCAGCGTTCTGGTTACAACTGAAGCTTTCTTT. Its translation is CSVLVTTEAFF. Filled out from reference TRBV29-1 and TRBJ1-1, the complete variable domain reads SAVISQKPSRDICQRGTSLTIQCQVDSQVTMMFWYRQQPGQSLTLIATANQGSEATYESGFVIDKFPISRPNLTFSTLTVSNMSPEDSSIYLCSVLVTTEAFFGQGTRLTVV.

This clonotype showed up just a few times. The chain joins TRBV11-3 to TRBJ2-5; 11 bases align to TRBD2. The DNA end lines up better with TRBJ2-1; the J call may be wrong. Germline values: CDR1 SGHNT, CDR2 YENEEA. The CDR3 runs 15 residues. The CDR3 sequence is CASSYSGRDNNEQFF. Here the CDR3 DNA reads TGTGCCAGCAGTTATAGCGGGAGGGATAACAATGAGCAGTTCTTC.

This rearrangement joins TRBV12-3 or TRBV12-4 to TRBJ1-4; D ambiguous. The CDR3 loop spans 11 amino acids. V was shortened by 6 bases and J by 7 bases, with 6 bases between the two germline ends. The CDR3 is CASSAIEKLFF. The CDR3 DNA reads TGTGCCAGCAGCGCAATTGAAAAACTGTTTTTT.

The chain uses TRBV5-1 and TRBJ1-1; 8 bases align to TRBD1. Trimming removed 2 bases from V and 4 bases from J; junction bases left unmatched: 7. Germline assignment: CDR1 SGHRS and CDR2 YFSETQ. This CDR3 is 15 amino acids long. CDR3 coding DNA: TGCGCCAGCAGCTTCAGACAGGGGAGGGCCACTGAAGCTTTCTTT. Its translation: CASSFRQGRATEAFF.

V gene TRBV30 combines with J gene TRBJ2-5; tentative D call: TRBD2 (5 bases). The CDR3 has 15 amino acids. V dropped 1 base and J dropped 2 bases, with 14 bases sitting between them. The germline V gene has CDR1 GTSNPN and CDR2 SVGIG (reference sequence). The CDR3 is CAWSGPLARQETQYF. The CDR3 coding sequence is TGTGCCTGGAGTGGCCCCCTAGCCAGACAAGAGACCCAGTACTTC.

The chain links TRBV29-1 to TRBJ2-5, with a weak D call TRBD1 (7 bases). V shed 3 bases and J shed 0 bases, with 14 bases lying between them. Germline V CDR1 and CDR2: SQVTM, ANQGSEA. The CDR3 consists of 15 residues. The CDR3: CSVEVAGQNQETQYF. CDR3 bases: TGCAGCGTTGAGGTGGCGGGACAGAACCAAGAGACCCAGTACTTC.

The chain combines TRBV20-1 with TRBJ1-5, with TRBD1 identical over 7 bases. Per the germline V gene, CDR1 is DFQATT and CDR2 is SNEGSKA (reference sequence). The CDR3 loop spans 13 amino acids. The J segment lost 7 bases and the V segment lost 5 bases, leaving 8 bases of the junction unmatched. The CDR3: CSAPRGYGQPQHF. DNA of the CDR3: TGCAGTGCTCCCAGGGGGTACGGACAGCCCCAGCATTTT.

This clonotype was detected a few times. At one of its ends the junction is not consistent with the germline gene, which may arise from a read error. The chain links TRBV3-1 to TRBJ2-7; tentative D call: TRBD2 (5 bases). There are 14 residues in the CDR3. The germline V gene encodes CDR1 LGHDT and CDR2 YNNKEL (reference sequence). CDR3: CVSSLGLAGYEQYF. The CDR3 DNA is TGTGTCAGCAGCCTTGGGCTAGCTGGCTACGAGCAGTACTTC.

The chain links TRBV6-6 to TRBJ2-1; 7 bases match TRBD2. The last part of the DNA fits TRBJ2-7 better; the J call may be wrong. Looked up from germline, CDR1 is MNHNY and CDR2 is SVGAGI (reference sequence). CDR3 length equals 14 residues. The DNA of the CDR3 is TGTGCCAGCAGTCCCTGGACTAGTTCCTACGAGCAGTACTTC. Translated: CASSPWTSSYEQYF.

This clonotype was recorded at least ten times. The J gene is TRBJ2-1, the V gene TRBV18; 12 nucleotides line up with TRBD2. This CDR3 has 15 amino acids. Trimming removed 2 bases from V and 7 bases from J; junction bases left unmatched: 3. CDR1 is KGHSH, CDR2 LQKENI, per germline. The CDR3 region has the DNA TGTGCCAGCTCACCAATCACTAGCGGGAGGAATGAGCAGTTCTTC. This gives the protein CASSPITSGRNEQFF.

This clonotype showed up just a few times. CDR3 DNA: TGTGCCAGCAGCTTAAACCCCCCGAGCTCCTACAATGAGCAGTTCTTC. It specifies CASSLNPPSSYNEQFF. This chain links TRBV7-3 with TRBJ2-1; D is uncertain. The CDR3 runs 16 residues. CDR1 is SGHTA and CDR2 is FQGTGA in the germline V gene. Trimming shortened V by 1 base and J by 0 bases, and 10 bases separated the two germline ends.

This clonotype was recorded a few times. CDR3 bases: TGTGCCTGGAGTCTGATGAAAGAGACCCAGTACTTC. Translating it yields CAWSLMKETQYF. The V gene is TRBV30, the J gene TRBJ2-5; D gene uncertain. In germline, CDR1 is GTSNPN, CDR2 SVGIG (reference sequence). The V and J ends lost 2 bases and 3 bases respectively, with 7 bases between them. The CDR3 is 12 residues long.

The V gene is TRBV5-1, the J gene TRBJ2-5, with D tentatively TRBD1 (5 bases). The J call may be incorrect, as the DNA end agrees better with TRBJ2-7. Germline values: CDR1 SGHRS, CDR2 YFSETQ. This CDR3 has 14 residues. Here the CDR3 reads CASSLDRSPYEQYF. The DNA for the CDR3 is TGCGCCAGCAGCTTGGACAGGAGTCCCTACGAGCAGTACTTC.

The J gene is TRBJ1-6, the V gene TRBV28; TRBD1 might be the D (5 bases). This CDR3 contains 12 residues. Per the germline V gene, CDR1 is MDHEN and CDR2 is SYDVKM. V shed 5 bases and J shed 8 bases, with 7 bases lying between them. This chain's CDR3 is CASSLTDSPLHF. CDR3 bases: TGTGCCAGCAGTCTGACAGATTCACCCCTCCACTTT.

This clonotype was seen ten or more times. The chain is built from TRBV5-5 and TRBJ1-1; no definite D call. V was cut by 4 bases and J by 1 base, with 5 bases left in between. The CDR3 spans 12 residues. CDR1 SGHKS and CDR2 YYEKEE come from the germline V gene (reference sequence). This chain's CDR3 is CASSNRNTEAFF. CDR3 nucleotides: TGTGCCAGCAGCAATAGGAACACTGAAGCTTTCTTT.

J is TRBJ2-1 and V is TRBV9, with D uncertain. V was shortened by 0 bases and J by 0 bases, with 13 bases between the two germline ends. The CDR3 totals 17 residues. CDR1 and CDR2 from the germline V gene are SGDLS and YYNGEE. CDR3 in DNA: TGTGCCAGCAGCGTAGAAGGCGCGTTAAGCTCCTACAATGAGCAGTTCTTC. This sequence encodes CASSVEGALSSYNEQFF.

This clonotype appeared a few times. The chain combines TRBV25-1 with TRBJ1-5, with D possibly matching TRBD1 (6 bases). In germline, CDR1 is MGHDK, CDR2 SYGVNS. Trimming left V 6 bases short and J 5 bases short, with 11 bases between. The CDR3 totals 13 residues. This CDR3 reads CASRGAADQPQHF. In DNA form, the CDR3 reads TGTGCCAGCAGGGGGGCAGCTGATCAGCCCCAGCATTTT.

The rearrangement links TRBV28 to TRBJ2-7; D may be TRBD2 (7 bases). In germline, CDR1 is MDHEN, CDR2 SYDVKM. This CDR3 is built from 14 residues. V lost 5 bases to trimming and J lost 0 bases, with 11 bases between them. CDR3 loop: CASSNGGASYEQYF. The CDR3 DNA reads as TGTGCCAGCAGTAATGGGGGGGCCTCCTACGAGCAGTACTTC.

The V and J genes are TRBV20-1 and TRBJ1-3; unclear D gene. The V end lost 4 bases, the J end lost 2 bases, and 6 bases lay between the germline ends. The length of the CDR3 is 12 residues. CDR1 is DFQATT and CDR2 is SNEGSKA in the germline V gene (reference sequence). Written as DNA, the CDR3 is TGCAGTGCTACCGGTCCTGGAAACACCATATATTTT. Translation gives CSATGPGNTIYF.

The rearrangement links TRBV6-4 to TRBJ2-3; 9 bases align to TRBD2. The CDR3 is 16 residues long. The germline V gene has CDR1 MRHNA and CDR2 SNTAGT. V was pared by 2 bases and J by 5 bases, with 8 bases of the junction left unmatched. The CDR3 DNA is TGTGCCAGCAGTGACGGCGCGGGAGGGCCCGGAGATACGCAGTATTTT. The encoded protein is CASSDGAGGPGDTQYF.

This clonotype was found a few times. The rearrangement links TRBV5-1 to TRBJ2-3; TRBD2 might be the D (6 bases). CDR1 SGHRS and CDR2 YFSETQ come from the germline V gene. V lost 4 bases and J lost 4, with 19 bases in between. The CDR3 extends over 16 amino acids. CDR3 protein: CASSTDYPPSSDTQYF. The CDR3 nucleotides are TGCGCCAGCAGCACGGACTACCCCCCGTCGTCAGATACGCAGTATTTT.

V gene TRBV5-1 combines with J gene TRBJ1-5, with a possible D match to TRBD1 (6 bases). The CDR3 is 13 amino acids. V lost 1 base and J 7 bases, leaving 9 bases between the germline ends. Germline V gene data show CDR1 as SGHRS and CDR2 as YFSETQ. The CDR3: CASSLTGLQPQHF. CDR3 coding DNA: TGCGCCAGCAGCTTGACAGGGCTCCAGCCCCAGCATTTT.

This chain's CDR3 is CASSLTGTMGKNIQYF. As DNA, the CDR3 is TGTGCCAGCAGCTTAACCGGGACTATGGGCAAAAACATTCAGTACTTC. The chain carries TRBV7-3 and TRBJ2-4; 7 positions match TRBD2. Germline CDR1 SGHTA, CDR2 FQGTGA. V trimming: 0 bases; J trimming: 3 bases; junction bases outside the gene matches: 5. CDR3 length equals 16 residues.

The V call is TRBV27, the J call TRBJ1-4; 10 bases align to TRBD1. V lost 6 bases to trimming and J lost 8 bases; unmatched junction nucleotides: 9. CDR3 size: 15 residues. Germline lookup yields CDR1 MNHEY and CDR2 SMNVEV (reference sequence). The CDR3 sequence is CASSSDRGRREKLFF. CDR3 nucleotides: TGTGCCAGCAGCAGTGACAGGGGGCGTAGAGAAAAACTGTTTTTT.